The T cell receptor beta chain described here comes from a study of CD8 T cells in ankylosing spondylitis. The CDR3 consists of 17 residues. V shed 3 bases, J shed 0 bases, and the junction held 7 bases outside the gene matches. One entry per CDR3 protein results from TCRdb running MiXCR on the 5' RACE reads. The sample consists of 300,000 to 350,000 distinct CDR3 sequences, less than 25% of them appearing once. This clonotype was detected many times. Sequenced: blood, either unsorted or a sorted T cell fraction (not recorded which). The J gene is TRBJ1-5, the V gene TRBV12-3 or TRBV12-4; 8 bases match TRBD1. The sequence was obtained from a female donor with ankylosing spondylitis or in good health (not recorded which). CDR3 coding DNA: TGTGCCAGCAGTTTCGAACAGGGGGGTTATAGCAATCAGCCCCAGCATTTT. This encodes CASSFEQGGYSNQPQHF.